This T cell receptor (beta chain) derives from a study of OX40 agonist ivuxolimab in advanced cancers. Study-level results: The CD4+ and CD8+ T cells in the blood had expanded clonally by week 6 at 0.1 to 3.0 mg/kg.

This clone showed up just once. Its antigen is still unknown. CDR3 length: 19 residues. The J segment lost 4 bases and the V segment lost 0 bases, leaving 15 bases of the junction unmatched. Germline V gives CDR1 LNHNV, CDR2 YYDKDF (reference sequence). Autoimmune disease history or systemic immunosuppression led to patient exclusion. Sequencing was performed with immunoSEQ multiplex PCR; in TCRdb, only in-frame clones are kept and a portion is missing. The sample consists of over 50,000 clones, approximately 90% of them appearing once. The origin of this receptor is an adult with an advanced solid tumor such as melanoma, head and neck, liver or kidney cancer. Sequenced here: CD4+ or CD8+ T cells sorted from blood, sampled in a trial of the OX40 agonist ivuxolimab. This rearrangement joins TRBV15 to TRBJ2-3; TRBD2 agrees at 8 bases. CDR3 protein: CATSRERGISGSNSDTQYF. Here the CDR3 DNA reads TGTGCCACCAGCAGAGAAAGAGGGATCAGCGGGAGCAACTCAGATACGCAGTATTTT.